A selection of T cell receptor beta chains follows, all from one sample in a study of T cell changes during pregnancy in multiple sclerosis. TCRdb keeps only in-frame clones here, not all; method: immunoSEQ multiplex PCR. The table records tens of thousands of clones, more than 85% of them present only once. The sequencing used CD8+ T cells from peripheral blood mononuclear cells, collected after pregnancy. The receptors shown here come from a female donor with multiple sclerosis, enrolled in a pregnancy study. CDR3s include the opening cysteine and the closing phenylalanine or tryptophan. Each record gives: D gene, CDR3 length, V gene, J gene, clone size, CDR3 DNA, CDR3 protein. The D gene is left open where the match is weak. Expanded clones are given a class, and other clones once, few, many or no size at all.

TRBD1	16	TRBV4-1	TRBJ2-7	-	TGCGCCAGCAGCCAAGATGAAGGGACAGGGGCCTACGAGCAGTACTTC	CASSQDEGTGAYEQYF
-	13	TRBV7-9	TRBJ1-1	many	TGTGCCAGCAGCTTGGGGGGGTTTTCTGAAGCTTTCTTT	CASSLGGFSEAFF
TRBD1	17	TRBV28	TRBJ2-1	-	TGTGCCAGCAGCAAAGGCTGGGGACAGGGGGCGATAAATGAGCAGTTCTTC	CASSKGWGQGAINEQFF
TRBD2	17	TRBV7-9	TRBJ2-1	-	TGTGCCAGCAGTTCCATGGCGGGAGGGCCTCCCTACAATGAGCAGTTCTTC	CASSSMAGGPPYNEQFF
TRBD2	15	TRBV5-5	TRBJ2-4	-	TGTGCCAGCAGGACTAGCGGGAGTATCAGAGACATTCAGTACTTC	CASRTSGSIRDIQYF
TRBD1	14	TRBV5-1	TRBJ1-2	-	TGCGCCAGCAGGAACGGGACAGCTAACTATGGCTACACCTTC	CASRNGTANYGYTF
TRBD1	13	TRBV5-1	TRBJ2-7	-	TGCGCCAGCAGCTACCTACGACAGGGGGCGCAGTACTTC	CASSYLRQGAQYF
TRBD1	13	TRBV27	TRBJ1-2	-	TGTGCCAGCGGGGACAGCTCCAACTATGGCTACACCTTC	CASGDSSNYGYTF
-	15	TRBV2	TRBJ2-1	-	TGTGCCAGCAGTGAAACCGACTTCCCCTACAATGAGCAGTTCTTC	CASSETDFPYNEQFF
-	17	TRBV19	TRBJ2-7	-	TGTGCCAGTAGTATCCGAAGGGGGGGGCGCCGAGGCTACGAGCAGTACTTC	CASSIRRGGRRGYEQYF
-	14	TRBV6-5	TRBJ2-7	-	TGTGCCAGCAGTTACCGCAGGGAAAGCTACGAGCAGTACTTC	CASSYRRESYEQYF
TRBD1	16	TRBV19	TRBJ2-7	-	TGTGCCAGTAGTATAGACCGCCGGGACAGGGGAAGCGAGCAGTACTTC	CASSIDRRDRGSEQYF
-	12	TRBV5-5	TRBJ2-1	-	TGTGCCAGCAGTACAGAGTACAATGAGCAGTTCTTC	CASSTEYNEQFF
TRBD2	15	TRBV4-3	TRBJ2-3	few	TGCGCCAGCAGCGCTAAGCGGGACGGGCCAGATACGCAGTATTTT	CASSAKRDGPDTQYF
TRBD2	18	TRBV28	TRBJ2-3	-	TGTGCCAGCAGTTACCCCATTACTAGCGGGGGGAGCACAGATACGCAGTATTTT	CASSYPITSGGSTDTQYF
-	14	TRBV6-1	TRBJ1-4	few	TGTGCCAGCAGTGACGGAGGGGGGGGTGAAAAACTGTTTTTT	CASSDGGGGEKLFF
TRBD1	13	TRBV10-3	TRBJ2-7	-	TGTGCCCCCAGCGGACAGGGTAAAAACGAGCAGTACTTC	CAPSGQGKNEQYF
-	15	TRBV4-1	TRBJ1-1	-	TGCGCCAGCAGCCGATCACAGGGAGAGGGCACTGAAGCTTTCTTT	CASSRSQGEGTEAFF
TRBD1	17	TRBV14	TRBJ2-1	-	TGTGCCAGCAGTCCTACAGGGGGCAGAGGATCCTACAATGAGCAGTTCTTC	CASSPTGGRGSYNEQFF
-	13	TRBV25-1	TRBJ2-1	-	TGTGCCAGCAGTGGACTTAGCTTGAATGAGCAGTTCTTC	CASSGLSLNEQFF
-	13	TRBV5-1	TRBJ1-1	once	TGCGCCAGCAGCTTGGGAGGGTTCACTGAAGCTTTCTTT	CASSLGGFTEAFF
TRBD1	15	TRBV9	TRBJ2-7	-	TGTGCCAGCAGCCCACCCGACAGGGCCGACCACGAGCAGTACTTC	CASSPPDRADHEQYF
TRBD1	19	TRBV19	TRBJ1-1	few	TGTGCCAGTAGTGGGGACAGGGGGCTCGTAAATCCTTACACGGAATTGGCTTTCTTT	CASSGDRGLVNPYTELAFF
TRBD1	20	TRBV7-8	TRBJ2-6	-	TGTGCCAGCAGCTTGGCCTATCCGGGACAGGGAGAGATGGGGGCCAACGTCCTGACTTTC	CASSLAYPGQGEMGANVLTF
-	13	TRBV10-3	TRBJ2-7	-	TGTGCCATTAGACAGGAAAACTCCTACGAGCAGTACTTC	CAIRQENSYEQYF
-	15	TRBV11-2	TRBJ2-1	-	TGTGCCAGCAGCTTAGAAGCGGGACACTACAATGAGCAGTTCTTC	CASSLEAGHYNEQFF
TRBD2	17	TRBV4-2	TRBJ2-2	-	TGTGCCAGCAGCCAAGTTAGCGGGAGGGCCTACACCGGGGAGCTGTTTTTT	CASSQVSGRAYTGELFF
TRBD1	14	TRBV28	TRBJ2-1	-	TGTGCCAGCAGTTTGACCGGGACAGGCGATGAGCAGTTCTTC	CASSLTGTGDEQFF
-	11	TRBV4-3	TRBJ2-7	-	TGCGCCAGCAGCCAAGACTGCGAGCAGTACTTC	CASSQDCEQYF
TRBD2	14	TRBV28	TRBJ2-7	-	TGTGCCAGCGGGGAGGGGCGGGACCCCTACGAGCAGTACTTC	CASGEGRDPYEQYF
-	14	TRBV14	TRBJ2-3	-	TGTGCCAGCAACTCTGGACTATCCACAGATACGCAGTATTTT	CASNSGLSTDTQYF
-	14	TRBV27	TRBJ2-7	-	TGTGCCAGCAGTCTCTCCGGACAACCCTACGAGCAGTACTTC	CASSLSGQPYEQYF
TRBD2	15	TRBV7-9	TRBJ2-1	-	TGTGCCAGCAGCTTAGCCTCCGGACTAGCAAATGAGCAGTTCTTC	CASSLASGLANEQFF
-	14	TRBV7-8	TRBJ2-7	-	TGTGCCAGCAGTTATCGGACAGCAAACTACGAGCAGTACTTC	CASSYRTANYEQYF
-	16	TRBV4-1	TRBJ2-3	-	TGCGCCAGCAGCCAAGATCTAGGGGTATGGGCAGATACGCAGTATTTT	CASSQDLGVWADTQYF
TRBD2	15	TRBV6-4	TRBJ2-1	-	TGTGCCAGCAGTGACGGGGGGGGAGACTACAATGAGCAGTTCTTC	CASSDGGGDYNEQFF
TRBD2	17	TRBV30	TRBJ2-1	-	TGTGCCTGGAGTGCGGGGGCGGGAGGATGGACCTACAATGAGCAGTTCTTC	CAWSAGAGGWTYNEQFF
TRBD2	15	TRBV11-2	TRBJ2-5	-	TGTGCCAGCAGCGATAGCGGGAAGTGGGAAGAGACCCAGTACTTC	CASSDSGKWEETQYF
TRBD1	15	TRBV7-9	TRBJ2-1	-	TGTGCCAGCAGCCCGGGACAGGGATTTTGGAATGAGCAGTTCTTC	CASSPGQGFWNEQFF
TRBD2	17	TRBV11-1	TRBJ2-1	once	TGTGCCAGCGCAGGCCCATACCTAGCGGGATCTAAGGATGAGCAGTTCTTC	CASAGPYLAGSKDEQFF
-	14	TRBV5-6	TRBJ1-5	once	TGTGCCAGCAGCTTGGGGGTCGGAGATCAGCCCCAGCATTTT	CASSLGVGDQPQHF
TRBD2	15	TRBV6-1	TRBJ2-3	medium-sized	TGTGCCAGCAGTGAATTCGCGGGAGGTGCAGATACGCAGTATTTT	CASSEFAGGADTQYF
TRBD2	16	TRBV13	TRBJ2-3	-	TGTGCCAGCAGCTCTCCCGGGGGAGGGCGCACAGATACGCAGTATTTT	CASSSPGGGRTDTQYF
TRBD1	16	TRBV11-2	TRBJ2-5	-	TGTGCCAGCAGCATTCTTAGGGGACAGGGTAAAGAGACCCAGTACTTC	CASSILRGQGKETQYF
TRBD2	16	TRBV9	TRBJ2-1	-	TGTGCCAGCAGCGTAGGAGGTAGCGGGATATACAATGAGCAGTTCTTC	CASSVGGSGIYNEQFF
TRBD1	16	TRBV6-1	TRBJ1-5	once	TGTGCCAGCAGTGAAACGGGATGGACAGGGAATCAGCCCCAGCATTTT	CASSETGWTGNQPQHF
-	16	TRBV7-9	TRBJ2-7	-	TGTGCCAGCAGCTTAGACAACAGCAAAAACTCCTACGAGCAGTACTTC	CASSLDNSKNSYEQYF
-	15	TRBV27	TRBJ2-1	once	TGTGCCAGCAGTTCCGGACAGAGCTCCTACAATGAGCAGTTCTTC	CASSSGQSSYNEQFF
TRBD1	15	TRBV7-2	TRBJ1-4	-	TGTGCCAGCAGCTTAGGGCAGGGGGTGATAGAAAAACTGTTTTTT	CASSLGQGVIEKLFF
TRBD2	16	TRBV6-6	TRBJ2-2	-	TGTGCCAGCAGTTTGAATGGCGGGAGGGCCGGAGGGGAGCTGTTTTTT	CASSLNGGRAGGELFF
TRBD2	14	TRBV6-5	TRBJ2-7	few	TGTGCCAGCACCCCACGGGCTAGCGGGACCCAGCAGTACTTC	CASTPRASGTQQYF
-	13	TRBV9	TRBJ1-1	-	TGTGCCAGCAGCGGTTCACAGGGCACTGAAGCTTTCTTT	CASSGSQGTEAFF
TRBD1	16	TRBV7-9	TRBJ1-4	-	TGTGCCAGCAGCTTAGCGCTCGGACAGGGAGATGAAAAACTGTTTTTT	CASSLALGQGDEKLFF
TRBD2	15	TRBV10-1	TRBJ2-3	-	TGCGCCAGCAGTGACCAGCGGGAGAGGACAGATACGCAGTATTTT	CASSDQRERTDTQYF
TRBD2	14	TRBV7-6	TRBJ2-5	medium-sized	TGTGCCAGCAGCGGGAGGGACTTCCAAGAGACCCAGTACTTC	CASSGRDFQETQYF
-	14	TRBV5-5	TRBJ1-5	-	TGTGCCAGCAGCTTTACAGGGCTCAATCAGCCCCAGCATTTT	CASSFTGLNQPQHF
TRBD1	16	TRBV4-2	TRBJ2-7	-	TGTGCCAGCAGCCAAGATTCAGGCGACAGGGCCTACGAGCAGTACTTC	CASSQDSGDRAYEQYF